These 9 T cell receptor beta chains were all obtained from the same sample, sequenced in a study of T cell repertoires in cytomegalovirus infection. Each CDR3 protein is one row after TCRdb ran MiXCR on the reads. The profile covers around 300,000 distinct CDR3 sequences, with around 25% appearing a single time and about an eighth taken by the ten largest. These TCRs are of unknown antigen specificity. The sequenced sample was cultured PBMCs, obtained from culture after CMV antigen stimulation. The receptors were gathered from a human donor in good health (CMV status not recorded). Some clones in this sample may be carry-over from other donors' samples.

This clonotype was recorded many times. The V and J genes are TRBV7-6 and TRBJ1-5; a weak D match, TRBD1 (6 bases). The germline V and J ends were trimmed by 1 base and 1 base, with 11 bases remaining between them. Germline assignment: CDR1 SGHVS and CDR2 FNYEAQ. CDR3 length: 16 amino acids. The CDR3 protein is CASSLGPGGSNQPQHF. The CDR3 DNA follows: TGTGCCAGCAGCTTAGGTCCGGGGGGCAGCAATCAGCCCCAGCATTTT.

CDR3 sequence (DNA): TGTGCCAGCAGCGCGCTAACAGGGGGCAATGAGCAGTTCTTC. It codes for CASSALTGGNEQFF. This chain joins TRBV7-2 and TRBJ2-1, with 8 bases that match TRBD1. The CDR3 is 14 amino acids. V shed 5 bases and J 6 bases; nucleotides not matched to a gene: 6. Per the germline V gene, CDR1 is SGHTA and CDR2 is FQGNSA.

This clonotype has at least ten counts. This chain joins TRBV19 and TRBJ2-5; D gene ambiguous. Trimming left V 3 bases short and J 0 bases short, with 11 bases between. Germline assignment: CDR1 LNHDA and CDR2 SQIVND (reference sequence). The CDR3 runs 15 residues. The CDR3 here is CASSISDGDQETQYF. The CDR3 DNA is TGTGCCAGTAGTATTTCGGACGGAGACCAAGAGACCCAGTACTTC.

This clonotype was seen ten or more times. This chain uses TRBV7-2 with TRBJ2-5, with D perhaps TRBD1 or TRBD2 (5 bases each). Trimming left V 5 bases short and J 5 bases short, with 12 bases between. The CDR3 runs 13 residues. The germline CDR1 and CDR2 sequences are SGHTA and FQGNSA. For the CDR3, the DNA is TGTGCCAGCAGCCCCGGGACGGAGGAGACCCAGTACTTC. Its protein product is CASSPGTEETQYF. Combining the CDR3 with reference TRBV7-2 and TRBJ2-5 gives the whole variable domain GAGVSQSPSNKVTEKGKDVELRCDPISGHTALYWYRQSLGQGLEFLIYFQGNSAPDKSGLPSDRFSAERTGGSVSTLTIQRTQQEDSAVYLCASSPGTEETQYFGPGTRLLVL.

This chain's CDR3 is CASKGGSSYEQYV. CDR3 coding DNA: TGCGCCAGCAAGGGGGGGAGCTCCTACGAGCAGTACGTC. The rearrangement uses TRBV10-2 and TRBJ2-7, with a possible D match to TRBD2 (7 bases). The ends were cut back, 7 bases at V and 0 bases at J, with 10 bases in the middle. The germline V gene has CDR1 WSHSY and CDR2 SAAADI. The CDR3 is 13 amino acids.

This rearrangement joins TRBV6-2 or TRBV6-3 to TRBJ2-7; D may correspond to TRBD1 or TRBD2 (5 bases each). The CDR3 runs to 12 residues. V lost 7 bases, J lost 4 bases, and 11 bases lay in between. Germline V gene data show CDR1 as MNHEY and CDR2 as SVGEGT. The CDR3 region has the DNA TGTGCCAGCAAGAGGGGAATATACGAGCAGTACTTC. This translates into CASKRGIYEQYF.

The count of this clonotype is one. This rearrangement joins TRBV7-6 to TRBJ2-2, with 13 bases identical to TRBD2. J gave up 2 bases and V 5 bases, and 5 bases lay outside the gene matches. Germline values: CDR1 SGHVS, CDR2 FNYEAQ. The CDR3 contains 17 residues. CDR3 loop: CASSVGLAGTNTGELFF. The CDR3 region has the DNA TGTGCCAGCAGCGTGGGACTAGCGGGAACCAACACCGGGGAGCTGTTTTTT.

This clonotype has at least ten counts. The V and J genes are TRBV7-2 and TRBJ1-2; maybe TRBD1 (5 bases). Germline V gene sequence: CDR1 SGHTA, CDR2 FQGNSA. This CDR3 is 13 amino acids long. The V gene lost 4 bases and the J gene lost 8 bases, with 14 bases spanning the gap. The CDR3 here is CASSSTQGVGYTF. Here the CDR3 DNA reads TGTGCCAGCAGCTCAACTCAGGGTGTCGGCTACACCTTC.

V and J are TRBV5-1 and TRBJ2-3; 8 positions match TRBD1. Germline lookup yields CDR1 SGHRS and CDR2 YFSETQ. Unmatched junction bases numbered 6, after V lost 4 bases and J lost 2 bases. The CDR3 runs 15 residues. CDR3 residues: CASSPGQVPTDTQYF. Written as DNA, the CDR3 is TGCGCCAGCAGCCCGGGACAGGTACCCACAGATACGCAGTATTTT.